This is a list of T cell receptor beta chains from one sample in a study of blood T cell repertoires in COVID-19. Assay used: immunoSEQ multiplex PCR; TCRdb lists only in-frame clones, some missing. This table holds about 360,000 clones, less than 90% found once. The source material was peripheral blood. These receptors were taken from a woman in her sixties or seventies with COVID-19, enrolled during active disease. Each CDR3 is given with its conserved first and last residue. The D gene is left open where the match is weak. Size tells how often a clone was seen (once, few, many) or the class of an expanded clone, and some rows leave it out.

d_call: .
j_call: TRBJ2-6
v_call: TRBV4-1
clone_size: .
cdr3_aa: CASSQVGQLLSGANVLTF
cdr3_nt: TGCGCCAGCAGCCAGGTAGGACAGCTCCTCTCTGGGGCCAACGTCCTGACTTTC

d_call: TRBD2
j_call: TRBJ2-2
v_call: TRBV4-2
clone_size: .
cdr3_aa: CASSQERLAGAQGELFF
cdr3_nt: TGTGCCAGCAGCCAAGAAAGACTAGCGGGGGCCCAAGGAGAGCTGTTTTTT

d_call: TRBD1
j_call: TRBJ1-1
v_call: TRBV11-1
clone_size: .
cdr3_aa: CASSIDRALYTEAFF
cdr3_nt: TGTGCCAGCAGCATAGACAGGGCCCTTTACACTGAAGCTTTCTTT

d_call: TRBD1
j_call: TRBJ2-4
v_call: TRBV5-1
clone_size: .
cdr3_aa: CASSTGQGRNIQYF
cdr3_nt: TGCGCCAGCAGCACTGGACAGGGAAGAAACATTCAGTACTTC

d_call: .
j_call: TRBJ2-1
v_call: TRBV29-1
clone_size: .
cdr3_aa: CSHGPDGREQFF
cdr3_nt: TGCAGCCATGGGCCGGATGGCCGTGAGCAGTTCTTC

d_call: .
j_call: TRBJ2-2
v_call: TRBV5-1
clone_size: .
cdr3_aa: CASSEGQTGELFF
cdr3_nt: TGCGCCAGCAGTGAGGGTCAGACCGGGGAGCTGTTTTTT

d_call: .
j_call: TRBJ2-3
v_call: TRBV7-2
clone_size: .
cdr3_aa: CASSPTGATDTQYF
cdr3_nt: TGTGCCAGCAGCCCAACGGGTGCCACAGATACGCAGTATTTT

d_call: .
j_call: TRBJ2-4
v_call: TRBV10-3
clone_size: .
cdr3_aa: CAISDRESKNIQYF
cdr3_nt: TGTGCCATCAGTGACAGGGAATCCAAAAACATTCAGTACTTC

d_call: .
j_call: TRBJ1-2
v_call: TRBV27
clone_size: .
cdr3_aa: CASSTGRLYGYTF
cdr3_nt: TGTGCCAGCAGTACAGGGCGACTCTATGGCTACACCTTC

d_call: TRBD1
j_call: TRBJ1-1
v_call: TRBV6-5
clone_size: .
cdr3_aa: CASQGQGGTEAFF
cdr3_nt: TGTGCCAGTCAGGGACAGGGGGGCACTGAAGCTTTCTTT

d_call: TRBD1
j_call: TRBJ1-2
v_call: TRBV2
clone_size: .
cdr3_aa: CASSPRGPGGNYGYTF
cdr3_nt: TGTGCCAGCAGCCCCAGGGGGCCTGGAGGGAACTATGGCTACACCTTC

d_call: TRBD1
j_call: TRBJ1-6
v_call: TRBV5-1
clone_size: once
cdr3_aa: CASSDGTGEGNSPLHF
cdr3_nt: TGCGCCAGCAGCGACGGGACAGGGGAAGGAAATTCACCCCTCCACTTT

d_call: .
j_call: TRBJ1-6
v_call: TRBV27
clone_size: .
cdr3_aa: CASRNRQDYNSPLHF
cdr3_nt: TGTGCCAGCAGAAACCGACAGGACTATAATTCACCCCTCCACTTT

d_call: TRBD2
j_call: TRBJ2-5
v_call: TRBV11-2
clone_size: once
cdr3_aa: CASSLVRGGWETQYF
cdr3_nt: TGTGCCAGCAGCTTAGTGCGGGGGGGCTGGGAGACCCAGTACTTC

d_call: TRBD2
j_call: TRBJ2-3
v_call: TRBV18
clone_size: .
cdr3_aa: CASSQAGGSTDTQYF
cdr3_nt: TGTGCCAGCTCACAAGCGGGGGGGAGCACAGATACGCAGTATTTT

d_call: TRBD1
j_call: TRBJ2-7
v_call: TRBV13
clone_size: .
cdr3_aa: CASSLGGQGGSYEQYF
cdr3_nt: TGTGCCAGCAGCTTAGGGGGACAGGGGGGCTCCTACGAGCAGTACTTC

d_call: .
j_call: TRBJ2-7
v_call: TRBV6-2/TRBV6-3
clone_size: .
cdr3_aa: CASSYSSIYEQYF
cdr3_nt: TGTGCCAGCAGTTACTCGAGCATTTACGAGCAGTACTTC

d_call: TRBD2
j_call: TRBJ2-1
v_call: TRBV9
clone_size: .
cdr3_aa: CASSVVAGRASSYNEQFF
cdr3_nt: TGTGCCAGCAGCGTAGTCGCAGGGAGGGCCAGCTCCTACAATGAGCAGTTCTTC

d_call: .
j_call: TRBJ1-4
v_call: TRBV19
clone_size: .
cdr3_aa: CASKQDTLGEKLFF
cdr3_nt: TGTGCCAGTAAGCAGGACACCCTCGGTGAAAAACTGTTTTTT

d_call: TRBD1
j_call: TRBJ2-7
v_call: TRBV5-1
clone_size: .
cdr3_aa: CASSRQGPYEQYF
cdr3_nt: TGCGCCAGCAGCCGACAGGGCCCCTACGAGCAGTACTTC

d_call: TRBD2
j_call: TRBJ2-3
v_call: TRBV10-3
clone_size: .
cdr3_aa: CASSQTSGTDTQYF
cdr3_nt: TGTGCCTCCTCTCAGACTAGCGGCACAGATACGCAGTATTTT

d_call: .
j_call: TRBJ1-2
v_call: TRBV20-1
clone_size: .
cdr3_aa: CSAYNYGYTF
cdr3_nt: TGCAGTGCCTACAACTATGGCTACACCTTC

d_call: .
j_call: TRBJ1-1
v_call: TRBV1
clone_size: .
cdr3_aa: CTSSQDGLEGANTEAFF
cdr3_nt: TGCACCAGCAGCCAAGATGGATTGGAGGGCGCGAACACTGAAGCTTTCTTT

d_call: TRBD1
j_call: TRBJ1-2
v_call: TRBV4-3
clone_size: .
cdr3_aa: CASSPRDRETLYGYTF
cdr3_nt: TGCGCCAGCAGCCCGAGGGACAGAGAGACCCTCTATGGCTACACCTTC

d_call: .
j_call: TRBJ2-5
v_call: TRBV18
clone_size: .
cdr3_aa: CASSPPFSEETQYF
cdr3_nt: TGTGCCAGCTCCCCCCCGTTCTCTGAGGAGACCCAGTACTTC

d_call: TRBD1
j_call: TRBJ1-6
v_call: TRBV5-6
clone_size: few
cdr3_aa: CASSSTGVNSPLHF
cdr3_nt: TGTGCCAGCAGCTCGACAGGGGTTAATTCACCCCTCCACTTT

d_call: .
j_call: TRBJ1-4
v_call: TRBV5-1
clone_size: .
cdr3_aa: CASSPAGYTVKLFF
cdr3_nt: TGCGCCAGCAGCCCCGCAGGGTATACAGTTAAGCTGTTTTTT

d_call: .
j_call: TRBJ1-4
v_call: TRBV5-4
clone_size: .
cdr3_aa: CASSRRGGPNEKLFF
cdr3_nt: TGTGCCAGCAGCCGTAGGGGGGGGCCTAATGAAAAACTGTTTTTT

d_call: .
j_call: TRBJ1-2
v_call: TRBV6-5
clone_size: .
cdr3_aa: CASPEWGGSDNGYTF
cdr3_nt: TGTGCCAGCCCCGAGTGGGGGGGCAGTGATAATGGCTACACCTTC

d_call: TRBD1
j_call: TRBJ1-5
v_call: TRBV7-9
clone_size: .
cdr3_aa: CASSSEGQGWQPQHF
cdr3_nt: TGTGCCAGCAGCTCGGAGGGACAGGGTTGGCAGCCCCAGCATTTT

d_call: .
j_call: TRBJ1-5
v_call: TRBV7-2
clone_size: .
cdr3_aa: CASSLGESNNQPQHF
cdr3_nt: TGTGCCAGCAGCTTAGGGGAGAGTAACAATCAGCCCCAGCATTTT

d_call: TRBD1
j_call: TRBJ2-3
v_call: TRBV18
clone_size: .
cdr3_aa: CASSPRRQGASDTQYF
cdr3_nt: TGTGCCAGCTCACCACGTCGACAGGGGGCATCGGATACGCAGTATTTT

d_call: .
j_call: TRBJ2-7
v_call: TRBV5-4
clone_size: .
cdr3_aa: CASSLFSEGYF
cdr3_nt: TGTGCCAGCAGCTTGTTTAGCGAGGGGTACTTC

d_call: TRBD2
j_call: TRBJ2-5
v_call: TRBV7-6
clone_size: .
cdr3_aa: CASSLAWGGLETQYF
cdr3_nt: TGTGCCAGCAGCTTAGCGTGGGGAGGGTTGGAGACCCAGTACTTC

d_call: .
j_call: TRBJ2-7
v_call: TRBV11-3
clone_size: .
cdr3_aa: CASSSWGVAYEQYF
cdr3_nt: TGTGCCAGCAGCTCCTGGGGGGTCGCCTACGAGCAGTACTTC

d_call: .
j_call: TRBJ1-4
v_call: TRBV11-2
clone_size: .
cdr3_aa: CASSLPMGGNEKLFF
cdr3_nt: TGTGCCAGCAGCCTACCCATGGGGGGTAATGAAAAACTGTTTTTT

d_call: TRBD2
j_call: TRBJ2-7
v_call: TRBV5-6
clone_size: .
cdr3_aa: CASSLFTSESYEQYF
cdr3_nt: TGTGCCAGCAGCTTGTTCACTAGCGAATCCTACGAGCAGTACTTC

d_call: .
j_call: TRBJ1-5
v_call: TRBV27
clone_size: .
cdr3_aa: CASSSGIYSNQPQHF
cdr3_nt: TGTGCCAGCAGTTCGGGGATTTATAGCAATCAGCCCCAGCATTTT

d_call: .
j_call: TRBJ2-7
v_call: TRBV7-2
clone_size: few
cdr3_aa: CASSLARVREQYF
cdr3_nt: TGTGCCAGCAGCTTAGCCAGGGTCCGCGAGCAGTACTTC

d_call: TRBD1
j_call: TRBJ2-7
v_call: TRBV27
clone_size: .
cdr3_aa: CASSLLDRAGEQYF
cdr3_nt: TGTGCCAGCAGTTTATTGGACAGGGCCGGCGAACAGTACTTC

d_call: .
j_call: TRBJ2-2
v_call: TRBV11-3
clone_size: once
cdr3_aa: CASSLERVPNTGELFF
cdr3_nt: TGTGCCAGCAGCCTGGAACGGGTCCCGAACACCGGGGAGCTGTTTTTT

d_call: TRBD1
j_call: TRBJ2-3
v_call: TRBV5-4
clone_size: .
cdr3_aa: CASSTDRDHADTQYF
cdr3_nt: TGTGCCAGCAGCACGGACAGGGATCATGCAGATACGCAGTATTTT

d_call: .
j_call: TRBJ2-2
v_call: TRBV14
clone_size: .
cdr3_aa: CASSQFTGSVLAGELFF
cdr3_nt: TGTGCCAGCAGCCAATTCACAGGGAGCGTGTTGGCCGGGGAGCTGTTTTTT

d_call: .
j_call: TRBJ1-4
v_call: TRBV10-3
clone_size: .
cdr3_aa: CAISGRGNEKLFF
cdr3_nt: TGTGCCATCAGTGGGCGAGGGAATGAAAAACTGTTTTTT

d_call: .
j_call: TRBJ2-7
v_call: TRBV9
clone_size: .
cdr3_aa: CASSGDFDEQYF
cdr3_nt: TGTGCCAGCAGCGGCGATTTCGACGAGCAGTACTTC

d_call: TRBD1
j_call: TRBJ2-7
v_call: TRBV18
clone_size: .
cdr3_aa: CASSPSVDRVEGYF
cdr3_nt: TGTGCCAGCTCACCTAGTGTGGACAGGGTCGAGGGGTACTTC

d_call: .
j_call: TRBJ1-2
v_call: TRBV9
clone_size: .
cdr3_aa: CASSVGGPSYGYTF
cdr3_nt: TGTGCCAGCAGCGTAGGTGGGCCTTCCTATGGCTACACCTTC

d_call: .
j_call: TRBJ2-5
v_call: TRBV29-1
clone_size: .
cdr3_aa: CSVEGGVETQYF
cdr3_nt: TGCAGCGTTGAGGGAGGCGTGGAGACCCAGTACTTC

d_call: .
j_call: TRBJ2-7
v_call: TRBV7-8
clone_size: .
cdr3_aa: CASSLQGASYEQYF
cdr3_nt: TGTGCCAGCAGCTTACAAGGGGCCTCCTACGAGCAGTACTTC

d_call: TRBD1
j_call: TRBJ2-7
v_call: TRBV4-1
clone_size: .
cdr3_aa: CASSQPGQKIHEQYF
cdr3_nt: TGCGCCAGCAGCCAACCGGGACAGAAGATCCACGAGCAGTACTTC

d_call: .
j_call: TRBJ2-5
v_call: TRBV7-3
clone_size: .
cdr3_aa: CASSSDFQETQYF
cdr3_nt: TGTGCCAGCAGCTCGGACTTCCAAGAGACCCAGTACTTC

d_call: TRBD2
j_call: TRBJ2-3
v_call: TRBV7-9
clone_size: once
cdr3_aa: CASSRPIAGLGTDTQYF
cdr3_nt: TGTGCCAGCAGCCGCCCAATAGCGGGGCTAGGCACAGATACGCAGTATTTT

d_call: .
j_call: TRBJ1-5
v_call: TRBV2
clone_size: medium-sized
cdr3_aa: CASSEAEGAPQHF
cdr3_nt: TGTGCCAGCAGTGAAGCAGAGGGAGCGCCCCAGCATTTT